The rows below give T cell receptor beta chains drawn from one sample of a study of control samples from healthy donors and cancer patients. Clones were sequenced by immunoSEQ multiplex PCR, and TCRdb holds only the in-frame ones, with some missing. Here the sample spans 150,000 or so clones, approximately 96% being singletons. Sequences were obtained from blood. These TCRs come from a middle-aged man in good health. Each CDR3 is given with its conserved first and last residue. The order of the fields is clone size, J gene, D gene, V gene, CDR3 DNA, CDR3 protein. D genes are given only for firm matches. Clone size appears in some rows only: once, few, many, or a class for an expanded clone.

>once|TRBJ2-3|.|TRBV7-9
TGTGCCAGCAGCTTTGGGCCGTTTAGCACAGATACGCAGTATTTT
CASSFGPFSTDTQYF
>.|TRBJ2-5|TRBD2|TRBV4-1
TGCGCCAGCAGCCAAGATCCGGGCGGGGGAGAGACCCAGTACTTC
CASSQDPGGGETQYF
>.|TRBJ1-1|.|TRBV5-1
TGCGCCAGCAGCCCCGGTTCCGAAGCTTTCTTT
CASSPGSEAFF
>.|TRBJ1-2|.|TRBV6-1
TGTGCCAGCAGTGACGGGTGGAATGGCTACACCTTC
CASSDGWNGYTF
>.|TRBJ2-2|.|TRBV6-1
TGTGCCAGCAGTGAAATGGTCTCCCGAACCGGGGAGCTGTTTTTT
CASSEMVSRTGELFF
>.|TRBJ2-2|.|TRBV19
TGTGCCAGTAGTTCGAGGACAGAAGACACCGGGGAGCTGTTTTTT
CASSSRTEDTGELFF
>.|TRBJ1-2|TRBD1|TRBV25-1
TGTGCCAGCTTCTACGGGGGGACAGGTGGCTACACCTTC
CASFYGGTGGYTF
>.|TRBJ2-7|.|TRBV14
TGTGCCAGCAGCCGCATCGGCATCTACGAGCAGTACTTC
CASSRIGIYEQYF
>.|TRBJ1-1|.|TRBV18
TGTGCCAGCTCACCATGGGGGGGAACGAACACTGAAGCTTTCTTT
CASSPWGGTNTEAFF
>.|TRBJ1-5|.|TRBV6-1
TGTGCCAGCAGTGAACGGGGGTTTAGCAATCAGCCCCAGCATTTT
CASSERGFSNQPQHF
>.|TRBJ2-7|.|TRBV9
TGTGCCAGCAACTCCGGGACGGGAGACTCCTACGAGCAGTACTTC
CASNSGTGDSYEQYF
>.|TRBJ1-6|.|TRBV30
TGTGCCTCACAGGGTTTGGGCTCGCCCCTCCACTTT
CASQGLGSPLHF
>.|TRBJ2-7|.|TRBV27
TGTGCCAGCAGTCCGCTAGGGGGGAACTCCTACGAGCAGTACTTC
CASSPLGGNSYEQYF
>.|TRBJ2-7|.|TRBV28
TGTGCCAGCAGTTTAAACAGGGCTTACGAGCAGTACTTC
CASSLNRAYEQYF
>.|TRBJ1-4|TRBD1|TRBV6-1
TGTGCCAGCAGTGAGGGACAGGGTAATGAAAAACTGTTTTTT
CASSEGQGNEKLFF
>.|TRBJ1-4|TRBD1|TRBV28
TGTGCCAGCAGTTACAGGGGGGATGAAAAACTGTTTTTT
CASSYRGDEKLFF
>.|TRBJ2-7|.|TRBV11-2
TGTGCCAGCAGCTTAGAGGCAGCCACCTACGAGCAGTACTTC
CASSLEAATYEQYF
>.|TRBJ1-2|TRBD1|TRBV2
TGTGCCAGCACCGGGACAGGGTACGCCTATGGCTACACCTTC
CASTGTGYAYGYTF
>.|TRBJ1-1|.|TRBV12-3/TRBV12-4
TGTGCCAGCAGTTCTCGAATAGGTACTGAAGCTTTCTTT
CASSSRIGTEAFF
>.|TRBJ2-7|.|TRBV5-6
TGTGCCAGCAGCCCTCCCAGGGGTGACGAGCAGTACTTC
CASSPPRGDEQYF
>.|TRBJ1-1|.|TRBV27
TGTGCCAGCAGGCCCGGGGGCATGAACACTGAAGCTTTCTTT
CASRPGGMNTEAFF
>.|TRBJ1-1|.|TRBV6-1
TGTGCCAGCAGTGAACGTCCCCGTCTGGAAGCTTTCTTT
CASSERPRLEAFF
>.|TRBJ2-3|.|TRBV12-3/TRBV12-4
TGTGCCAGCAGTCCGGGGGATACGCAGTATTTT
CASSPGDTQYF
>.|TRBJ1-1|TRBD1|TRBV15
TGTGCCACCAGCAGAGATCAGGGGGCATCTGAAGCTTTCTTT
CATSRDQGASEAFF
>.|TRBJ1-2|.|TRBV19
TGTGCCAGTAGTAGAGGGGCCCTAGACTATGGCTACACCTTC
CASSRGALDYGYTF